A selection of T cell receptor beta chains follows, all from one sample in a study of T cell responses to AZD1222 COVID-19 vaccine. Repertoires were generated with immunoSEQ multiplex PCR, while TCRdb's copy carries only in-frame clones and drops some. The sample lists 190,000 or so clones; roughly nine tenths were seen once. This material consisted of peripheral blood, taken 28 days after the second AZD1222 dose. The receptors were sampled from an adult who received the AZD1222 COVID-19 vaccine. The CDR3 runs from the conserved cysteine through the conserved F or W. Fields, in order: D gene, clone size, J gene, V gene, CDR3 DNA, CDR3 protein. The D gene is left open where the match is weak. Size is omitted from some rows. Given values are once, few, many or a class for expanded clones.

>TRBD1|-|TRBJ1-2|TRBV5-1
TGCGCCAGCAGCTCCGGACAGGGGAACTATGGCTACACCTTC
CASSSGQGNYGYTF
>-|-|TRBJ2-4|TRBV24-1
TGTGCCACCAGTGATGCAGACAGGACGGCCAAAAACATTCAGTACTTC
CATSDADRTAKNIQYF
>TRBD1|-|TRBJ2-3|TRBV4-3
TGCGCCAGCAGCCAGCACAGGGGAAGGGCCACAGATACGCAGTATTTT
CASSQHRGRATDTQYF
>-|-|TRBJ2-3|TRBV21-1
TGTGCCAGCAGCAAAGCCCGGGCGATTAGCACAGATACGCAGTATTTT
CASSKARAISTDTQYF
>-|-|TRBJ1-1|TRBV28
TGTGCCAGCAGTTTAGGTTGGGCAGGGATAGAAGCTTTCTTT
CASSLGWAGIEAFF
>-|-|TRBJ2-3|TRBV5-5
TGTGCCAGCAGCGGGGACGGACTGCTCACAGATACGCAGTATTTT
CASSGDGLLTDTQYF
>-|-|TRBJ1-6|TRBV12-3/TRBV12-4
TGTGCCAGCAGTGCCGACCATAATTCACCCCTCCACTTT
CASSADHNSPLHF
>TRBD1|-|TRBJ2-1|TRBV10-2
TGCGCCAGCAGTGAGAGGACAGGGATCATCTACAATGAGCAGTTCTTC
CASSERTGIIYNEQFF
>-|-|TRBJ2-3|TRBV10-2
TGCGCCAGCAGTGCTGAGCGGGCGCCGCACACAGATACGCAGTATTTT
CASSAERAPHTDTQYF
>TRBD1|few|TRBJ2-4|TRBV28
TGTGCCAGCAGTTCCCTCGGGACAGGGAGGGAAAACATTCAGTACTTC
CASSSLGTGRENIQYF
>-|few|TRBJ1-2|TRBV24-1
TGTGCCACCAGTGATTCGGAAGACTATGGCTACACCTTC
CATSDSEDYGYTF
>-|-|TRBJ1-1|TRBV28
TGTGCCAGTAGACTCACAGGGTACACTGAAGCTTTCTTT
CASRLTGYTEAFF
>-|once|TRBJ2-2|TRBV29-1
TGCAGCGTTGAAGTATCCTCAGGGAACACCGGGGAGCTGTTTTTT
CSVEVSSGNTGELFF
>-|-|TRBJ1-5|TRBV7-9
TGTGCCAGCAGCGGCCCAGGGTCCCCTAATCAGCCCCAGCATTTT
CASSGPGSPNQPQHF
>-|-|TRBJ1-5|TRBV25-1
TGTGCCAGCAGTGAAGGGATTTATAGCAATCAGCCCCAGCATTTT
CASSEGIYSNQPQHF
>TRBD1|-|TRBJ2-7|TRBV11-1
TGTGCCAGCAGCAAGGGGGGGACAGGGCTGTACGAGCAGTACTTC
CASSKGGTGLYEQYF
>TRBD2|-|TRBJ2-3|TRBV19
TGTGCCAGTAGTACTTGGGGGGGTCGCACAGATACGCAGTATTTT
CASSTWGGRTDTQYF
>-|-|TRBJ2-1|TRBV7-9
TGTGCCAGCAGCTTAGCCAGGGCCCCCTTCTTC
CASSLARAPFF
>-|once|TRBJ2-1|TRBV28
TGTGGCACGGGGCGGAGCTCCTACAATGAGCAGTTCTTC
CGTGRSSYNEQFF
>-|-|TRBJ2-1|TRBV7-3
TGTGCCAGCAGTATAGGGAGTAGCTCCTACAATGAGCAGTTCTTC
CASSIGSSSYNEQFF
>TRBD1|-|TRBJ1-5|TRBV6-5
TGTGCCAGCAGTTACATACAGGGGCTGGGGCAGCCCCAGCATTTT
CASSYIQGLGQPQHF
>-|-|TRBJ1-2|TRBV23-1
TGCGCCAGCAGTCAATATCAAAACGGGGGAAGATATGGCTACACCTTC
CASSQYQNGGRYGYTF
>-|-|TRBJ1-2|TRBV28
TGTGCCAGCAGTCGCCCCCGGGGGGCAGGCCCTGCTAACTATGGCTACACCTTC
CASSRPRGAGPANYGYTF
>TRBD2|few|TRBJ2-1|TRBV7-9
TGTGCCAGCAGCTTATCCCGCAGCGGGGATGAGCAGTTCTTC
CASSLSRSGDEQFF
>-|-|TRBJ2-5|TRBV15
TGTGCCACCAGCAGAGCCGGGGGCCAAGAGACCCAGTACTTC
CATSRAGGQETQYF
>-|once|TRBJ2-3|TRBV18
TGTGCCAGCTCACCTAAATCAGATACGCAGTATTTT
CASSPKSDTQYF
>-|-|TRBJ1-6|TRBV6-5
TGTGCCAGCAGTTCGGCCGTCTATAATTCACCCCTCCACTTT
CASSSAVYNSPLHF
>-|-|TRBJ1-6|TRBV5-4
TGTGCCAGCAGCCCTGCGGACTGGTCGGTCCCCTATAATTCACCCCTCCACTTT
CASSPADWSVPYNSPLHF
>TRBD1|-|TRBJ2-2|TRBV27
TGTGCCAGCAGACCGGGACAGACGAACACCGGGGAGCTGTTTTTT
CASRPGQTNTGELFF
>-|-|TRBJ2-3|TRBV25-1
TGTGCCAGCAGTGAGGGCCCGAGCAATACGCAGTATTTT
CASSEGPSNTQYF
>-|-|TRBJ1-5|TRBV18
TGTGCCAGCTCACCCTCGGGGAATCAGCCCCAGCATTTT
CASSPSGNQPQHF
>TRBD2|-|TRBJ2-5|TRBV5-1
TGCGCCAGCAGCGTCGGGACTAGCGGGAGGGCAATACAAGAGACCCAGTACTTC
CASSVGTSGRAIQETQYF
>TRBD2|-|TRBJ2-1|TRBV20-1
TGCAGTGCTAGTTTTAGCGGGAGTTTATTGCAGTTCTTC
CSASFSGSLLQFF
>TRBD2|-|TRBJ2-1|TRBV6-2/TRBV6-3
TGTGCCAGCAGTTACTCAATCAGAGCGGGAGACAATGAGCAGTTCTTC
CASSYSIRAGDNEQFF
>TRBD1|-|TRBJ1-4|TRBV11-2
TGTGCCAGCAGACCTACAGGGGGCACTAATGAAAAACTGTTTTTT
CASRPTGGTNEKLFF
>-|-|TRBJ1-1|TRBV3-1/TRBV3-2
TGTGCCAGCAGCCTTCGGAGCCTGAACACTGAAGCTTTCTTT
CASSLRSLNTEAFF
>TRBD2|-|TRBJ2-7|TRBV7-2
TGTGCCAGCAGCTTAGCCCCGGGACGGGGGGAGGCTTCTAGCGGGAGGGCCTACGAGCAGTACTTC
CASSLAPGRGEASSGRAYEQYF
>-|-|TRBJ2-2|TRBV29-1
TGCAGCACCCGGAAGCTAGCTATCGGGGAGCTGTTTTTT
CSTRKLAIGELFF
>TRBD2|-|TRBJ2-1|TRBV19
TGTGCCAGTATGGAGGCGGGAGGCACCTACAATGAGCAGTTCTTC
CASMEAGGTYNEQFF
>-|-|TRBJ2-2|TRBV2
TGTGCCAGCAGGAGTACGCCAACCGGGGAGCTGTTTTTT
CASRSTPTGELFF
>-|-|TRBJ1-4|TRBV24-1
TGTGCCACCAGTCAGGGAGGTACGGACCTCGGAAAACTGTTTTTT
CATSQGGTDLGKLFF
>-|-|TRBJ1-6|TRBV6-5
TGTGCCAGCGCTCAGGGCCGGGGTTATAATTCACCCCTCCACTTT
CASAQGRGYNSPLHF
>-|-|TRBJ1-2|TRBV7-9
TGTGCCAGCAGCTTAGGTACGGGGCCTCCCTATGGCTACACCTTC
CASSLGTGPPYGYTF
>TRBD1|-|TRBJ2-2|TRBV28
TGTGCCAGCAGTTTGGGACAGGGAAGGACCGGGGAGCTGTTTTTT
CASSLGQGRTGELFF
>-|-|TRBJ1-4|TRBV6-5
TGTGCCAGCAGTTACTCGCAGGGCGCAACTAATGAAAAACTGTTTTTT
CASSYSQGATNEKLFF
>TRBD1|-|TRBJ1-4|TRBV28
TGTGCCAGCAGTTACCTAGCAGGGGGCAGTGAAAAACTGTTTTTT
CASSYLAGGSEKLFF
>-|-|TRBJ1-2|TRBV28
TGTGCCAGCAGCGCCTTGGGACTGAACTATGGCTACACCTTC
CASSALGLNYGYTF
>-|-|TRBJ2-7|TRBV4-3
TGCGCCAGCAGCCAAAATACCGGGACCGCCGGCCACGAGCAGTACTTC
CASSQNTGTAGHEQYF
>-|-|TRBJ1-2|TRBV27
TGTGCCAGCAGTCCTCGGGGCGGCCGCCTCTATGGCTACACCTTC
CASSPRGGRLYGYTF
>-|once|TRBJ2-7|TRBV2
TGTGCCAGTCAAATCCAAACTGGGGGCCACGAGCAGTACTTC
CASQIQTGGHEQYF
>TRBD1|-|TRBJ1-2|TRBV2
TGTGCCAGCAGAGACAGGGGCTATGGCTACACCTTC
CASRDRGYGYTF
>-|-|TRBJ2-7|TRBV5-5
TGTGCCAGCAGCCTAGGGCCGGGGATCGACGAGCAGTACTTC
CASSLGPGIDEQYF
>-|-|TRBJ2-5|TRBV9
TGTGCCAGCAGCGTAGATGGCTTATCCTCCCAAGAGACCCAGTACTTC
CASSVDGLSSQETQYF
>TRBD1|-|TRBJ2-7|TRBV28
TGTGCCAGCTATGACAGGGGGCAAACCTACGAGCAGTACTTC
CASYDRGQTYEQYF